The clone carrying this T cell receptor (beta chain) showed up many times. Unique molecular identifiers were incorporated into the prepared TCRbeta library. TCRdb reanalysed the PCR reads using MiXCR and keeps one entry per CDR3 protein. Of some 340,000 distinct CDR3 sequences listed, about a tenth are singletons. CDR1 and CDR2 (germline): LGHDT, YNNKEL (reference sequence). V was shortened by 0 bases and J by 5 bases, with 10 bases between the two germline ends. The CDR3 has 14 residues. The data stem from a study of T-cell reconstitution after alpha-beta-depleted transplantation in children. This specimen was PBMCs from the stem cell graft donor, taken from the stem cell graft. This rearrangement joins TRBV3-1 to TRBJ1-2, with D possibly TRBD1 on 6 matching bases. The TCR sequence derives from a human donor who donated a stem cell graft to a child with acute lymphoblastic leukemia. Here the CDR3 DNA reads TGTGCCAGCAGCCAAGATCTGCAGGGGTATGGCTACACCTTC. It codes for CASSQDLQGYGYTF.